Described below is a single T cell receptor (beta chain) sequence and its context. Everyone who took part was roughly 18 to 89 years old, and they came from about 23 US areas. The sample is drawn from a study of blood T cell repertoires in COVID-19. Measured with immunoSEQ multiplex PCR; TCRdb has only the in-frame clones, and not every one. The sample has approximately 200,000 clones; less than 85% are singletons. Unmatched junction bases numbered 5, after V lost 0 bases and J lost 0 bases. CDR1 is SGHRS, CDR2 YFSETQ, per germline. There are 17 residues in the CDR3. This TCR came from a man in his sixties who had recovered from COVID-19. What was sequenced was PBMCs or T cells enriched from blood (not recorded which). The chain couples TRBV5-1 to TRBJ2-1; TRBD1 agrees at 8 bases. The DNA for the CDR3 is TGCGCCAGCAGCTTGGCCACAGGGGGTCTCTCCTACAATGAGCAGTTCTTC. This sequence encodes CASSLATGGLSYNEQFF.